The present T cell receptor beta chain was sequenced within a study of Ad26.COV2.S vaccination and SARS-CoV-2 variants. General study findings and limits: Analytic work on TCR breadth and depth might have understated the full extent of total T cell responses.

Regarding treatment: around 19 received Ad26.COV2.S at low or high dose, single or two shots; roughly five received placebo; per-sample allocation not given. Specimens were obtained on day 63 following the first vaccine or placebo injection. Donor was an adult aged 18-55 years in Boston. Vaccine was an Ad26 vector expressing Wuhan-strain SARS-CoV-2 spike. The CDR3 consists of 11 residues. Between the trimmed V and J ends, which lost 4 bases and 6 bases, there was a span of 6 bases. Germline V lookup: CDR1 DFQATT, CDR2 SNEGSKA (reference sequence). Concerning this clone: Its antigen remains unknown. The same CDR3 also results from other DNA sequences found in this sample.

Some clones are missing from TCRdb's copy, which holds only in-frame ones; the method was immunoSEQ multiplex PCR. Of 400,000 to 450,000 clones listed, around 90% are singletons. The rearrangement links TRBV20-1 to TRBJ1-4; D is unclear. The sequence came from a person between 18 and 65 years old who received the Ad26.COV2.S COVID-19 vaccine or a placebo. This specimen was peripheral blood, taken in a trial of Ad26.COV2.S vaccine versus placebo. The CDR3 region has the DNA TGCAGTGCTACCACGGATGAAAAACTGTTTTTT. Residues: CSATTDEKLFF.